One sample yielded the 12 T cell receptor beta chains listed below, sequenced in a study of blood T cell repertoires in COVID-19. Measured with immunoSEQ multiplex PCR; TCRdb has only the in-frame clones, and not every one. Of 130,000 to 150,000 clones in the sample, 70% to 90% are singletons; the top ten hold 3%. Sequencing was carried out using peripheral blood. Receptor source: a woman aged 40 to 50 with active or convalescent COVID-19.

J is TRBJ2-1 and V is TRBV27; a possible D gene is TRBD2 (6 bases). The V gene's germline CDR1 is MNHEY and CDR2 SMNVEV (reference sequence). V was shortened by 0 bases and J by 7 bases, with 13 bases between the two germline ends. The CDR3 has 15 amino acids. CDR3 protein: CASSLSRGAGNEQFF. The CDR3 region has the DNA TGTGCCAGCAGTTTATCGAGGGGCGCGGGGAATGAGCAGTTCTTC.

This chain uses TRBV21-1 with TRBJ1-1; TRBD1 is the table's D call and was not checked against the DNA. TRBV21-1 is designated a pseudogene. This CDR3 contains 13 residues. This chain's CDR3 is CASSNNRNTEAFF. The CDR3 nucleotides are TGTGCCAGCAGCAATAACAGGAACACTGAAGCTTTCTTT.

CDR3 residues: CASSLTGKTEAFF. For the CDR3, the DNA is TGTGCCAGCAGCCTCACGGGGAAGACTGAAGCTTTCTTT. The V gene is TRBV11-2, the J gene TRBJ1-1, with unresolved D. Trimming shortened V by 5 bases and J by 5 bases, and 12 bases separated the two germline ends. Germline CDR1 SGHAT, CDR2 FQNNGV. The CDR3 sequence is 13 residues long.

This CDR3 is CASSPETGVINQPQHF. The CDR3 nucleotides read TGTGCCAGCAGCCCCGAGACAGGGGTTATCAATCAGCCCCAGCATTTT. The chain combines TRBV7-2 with TRBJ1-5; TRBD1 aligns across 8 bases. The germline gives CDR1 SGHTA, CDR2 FQGNSA. V lost 5 bases to trimming and J lost 3 bases; unmatched junction nucleotides: 9. The CDR3 is 16 amino acids.

This chain uses TRBV3-1 (or the pseudogene TRBV3-2) with TRBJ2-1; tentatively, D is TRBD2 (7 bases). CDR3 length: 14 amino acids. In germline, CDR1 is LGHDT, CDR2 YNNKEL (reference sequence). V dropped 4 bases and J dropped 6 bases, with 13 bases sitting between them. The CDR3 sequence is CASSPRGGSNEQFF. CDR3 bases: TGTGCCAGCAGCCCGAGGGGGGGCTCCAATGAGCAGTTCTTC.

The rearrangement joins TRBV10-1 to TRBJ2-1; 10 nucleotides agree with TRBD2. The V gene's germline CDR1 is WNHNN and CDR2 SYGVQD (reference sequence). The CDR3 is 18 amino acids. Trimming removed 0 bases from V and 5 bases from J; junction bases left unmatched: 10. The CDR3 coding sequence is TGCGCCAGCAGTGAGTCGCCTGGAGCGGGAGGGCCCGACAATGAGCAGTTCTTC. This codes for CASSESPGAGGPDNEQFF.

This clone has just a few counts. The V call is TRBV6-1, the J call TRBJ1-5, with 9 bases fitting TRBD1. The CDR3 runs to 15 residues. Germline-derived CDR1 and CDR2 are MNHNS and SASEGT. With 3 bases clipped from V and 15 bases from J, the junction kept 15 bases outside the gene matches. CDR3 coding DNA: TGTGCCAGCAGTGACACTGAGACAGGGGGAACCAAGCCGCATTTT. This gives the protein CASSDTETGGTKPHF.

The table lists this clone with a few counts. The genes are TRBV27 and TRBJ1-5; TRBD1 matches 8 bases. This CDR3 comprises 15 residues. V was clipped by 4 bases and J by 4 bases; unmatched bases: 6. Germline V gene sequence: CDR1 MNHEY, CDR2 SMNVEV (reference sequence). CDR3 coding DNA: TGTGCCAGCAGTTCATGGGACAGGCCTAATCAGCCCCAGCATTTT. Translating it yields CASSSWDRPNQPQHF.

V is TRBV27 and J is TRBJ1-2, with 8 bases identical to TRBD1. The length of the CDR3 is 13 residues. V lost 6 bases to trimming and J lost 6 bases; unmatched junction nucleotides: 6. Per the germline V gene, CDR1 is MNHEY and CDR2 is SMNVEV (reference sequence). The CDR3 bases are TGTGCCAGCAGCCGACAGGGGAGCAATGGCTACACCTTC. This gives the protein CASSRQGSNGYTF.

The V call is TRBV6-2 or TRBV6-3, the J call TRBJ1-5; 9 bases map to TRBD1. V shed 5 bases and J 2 bases; nucleotides not matched to a gene: 4. CDR1 MNHEY and CDR2 SVGEGT come from the germline V gene. The CDR3 has 15 residues. The CDR3 sequence: CASSPGTGRNQPQHF. The CDR3 bases are TGTGCCAGCAGTCCGGGGACAGGGCGCAATCAGCCCCAGCATTTT.

This chain joins TRBV21-1 and TRBJ1-4; the tabulated D call, TRBD1, remains unverified against the DNA. TRBV21-1 is classified as a pseudogene. This CDR3 comprises 15 residues. This CDR3 reads CASSKEDSSNEKLFF. The CDR3 bases are TGTGCCAGCAGCAAAGAGGACAGCTCTAATGAAAAACTGTTTTTT.

This chain joins TRBV28 and TRBJ1-6, with no clear D. The CDR3 has 13 residues. Trimming removed 10 bases from V and 3 bases from J, with 10 bases in between. Germline CDR1 MDHEN, CDR2 SYDVKM. The CDR3 spells CAIRQDYNSPLHF. The CDR3 coding sequence is TGTGCCATCCGCCAGGACTATAATTCACCCCTCCACTTT.